This T cell receptor beta chain was profiled in a study of blood T cell repertoires in COVID-19. In the study overall: The samples span acute and convalescent COVID-19 from the United States, Italy and Spain. Sample material is recorded as cDNA or gDNA derived from T cells, B-cell-depleted T cells, or PBMCs.

Authors' processing steps: Amplification of reference gene primers was used by the study to estimate nucleated cell counts. Clones were sequenced by immunoSEQ multiplex PCR, and TCRdb holds only the in-frame ones, with some missing. That table supplies the V and J calls and clone size; D and trimming were determined from the DNA. The sample records about 100,000 clones, roughly 70% being singletons. There are a few counts of this clone. This same CDR3 is encoded by further DNA sequences in the sample. Germline V gene data show CDR1 as SEHNR and CDR2 as FQNEAQ (reference sequence). V gave up 5 bases and J gave up 2 bases; unmatched junction bases: 5. The CDR3 contains 15 residues.

This TCR was recovered from a woman between 40 and 50 years old with acute or convalescent COVID-19. Sequenced: peripheral blood. The chain employs TRBV7-9 and TRBJ2-2; TRBD1 matches 7 bases. The CDR3 region has the DNA TGTGCCAGCAGCCCTGGGACAGCTAACACCGGGGAGCTGTTTTTT. Protein sequence: CASSPGTANTGELFF.